These 18 T cell receptor beta chains share one sample of origin, sequenced in a study of blood T cell repertoires in COVID-19. Produced via immunoSEQ multiplex PCR; TCRdb's table is partial and in-frame only. The table includes about 190,000 clones, 65% to 80% detected once. Sample: peripheral blood. The source of these receptors is a man between 45 and 60 years old who had recovered from COVID-19.

The chain employs TRBV19 and TRBJ2-6, with a possible D match to TRBD1 (5 bases). The V gene's germline CDR1 is LNHDA and CDR2 SQIVND (reference sequence). CDR3 length: 14 residues. The ends were cut back, 7 bases at V and 0 bases at J, with 7 bases in the middle. The chain's CDR3 is CASKRGSGANVLTF. For the CDR3, the DNA is TGTGCCAGTAAAAGGGGCTCTGGGGCCAACGTCCTGACTTTC.

About this clone: The same CDR3 is also encoded by other DNA sequences in this sample. The chain is built from TRBV30 and TRBJ2-7; D is unresolved. Germline CDR1 GTSNPN, CDR2 SVGIG (reference sequence). This CDR3 has 11 amino acids. Trimming took off 0 bases at V and 6 bases at J, with 6 bases between the two ends. The CDR3 is CAWSVRREQYF. The CDR3 DNA sequence: TGTGCCTGGAGTGTGCGGCGCGAGCAGTACTTC.

The CDR3: CASSSGGRLHEQFF. For the CDR3, the DNA is TGTGCCAGCAGTTCTGGCGGGAGGCTTCATGAGCAGTTCTTC. This chain uses TRBV28 with TRBJ2-1; 8 bases are shared with TRBD2. V lost 4 bases, J lost 8 bases, and 7 bases stayed unmatched. This CDR3 has 14 residues. Germline CDR1 and CDR2: MDHEN and SYDVKM.

The rearrangement uses TRBV29-1 and TRBJ2-7, with 8 bases matching TRBD1. V was pared by 1 base and J by 2 bases, with 1 base of the junction left unmatched. The CDR3 is 13 residues long. From germline, CDR1 is SQVTM and CDR2 ANQGSEA. The CDR3 spells CSVEGTGTYEQYF. CDR3 DNA: TGCAGCGTTGAAGGGACAGGGACCTACGAGCAGTACTTC.

This rearrangement joins TRBV7-2 to TRBJ1-5, with D perhaps matching TRBD1 (5 bases). Per the germline V gene, CDR1 is SGHTA and CDR2 is FQGNSA. The CDR3 loop spans 13 amino acids. Between the trimmed V and J ends, which lost 5 bases and 5 bases, there was a span of 10 bases. DNA of the CDR3: TGTGCCAGCAGCCCCGACAGAGATCAGCCCCAGCATTTT. Its translation is CASSPDRDQPQHF.

This rearrangement joins TRBV29-1 to TRBJ1-2; D unresolved. The V gene's germline CDR1 is SQVTM and CDR2 ANQGSEA. This CDR3 has 14 amino acids. V was cut by 4 bases and J by 0 bases, with 12 bases left in between. Here the CDR3 reads CSVVSPGSNYGYTF. CDR3 nucleotides: TGCAGCGTTGTCTCTCCGGGGTCTAACTATGGCTACACCTTC.

V and J are TRBV6-1 and TRBJ1-2, with no clear D. The CDR3 is 14 amino acids. Trimming removed 3 bases from V and 4 bases from J, with 12 bases in between. Germline values: CDR1 MNHNS, CDR2 SASEGT. CDR3 sequence reads: CASSEREGIYGYTF. The CDR3 DNA sequence: TGTGCCAGCAGTGAGAGGGAAGGGATCTATGGCTACACCTTC.

The J gene is TRBJ2-3, the V gene TRBV30; TRBD2 matches 16 bases. Trimming cost V 3 bases and J 2 bases; bases outside gene matches: 14. This CDR3 region has 20 residues. Germline V lookup: CDR1 GTSNPN, CDR2 SVGIG (reference sequence). The CDR3, as DNA: TGTGCCTGGAGCCCAATGACACCGGGACTAGCGGGAGGGCCCACAGATACGCAGTATTTT. Its protein product is CAWSPMTPGLAGGPTDTQYF.

This chain uses TRBV28 with TRBJ2-7; 7 bases are a match to TRBD1. CDR1 and CDR2 from the germline V gene are MDHEN and SYDVKM. Trimming took 7 bases from V and 4 from J; bases not matched to a gene: 10. The CDR3 is 14 amino acids. The CDR3 sequence is CASISRDRIYEQYF. In DNA form, the CDR3 reads TGTGCCAGCATTAGCCGGGACAGAATATACGAGCAGTACTTC.

In nucleotides, the CDR3 is TGCAGCGTTGCCCGGTCCATAGGGTGGGGGAGGCTTCAGGGTGAGCAGTTCTTC. Encoded protein: CSVARSIGWGRLQGEQFF. The chain uses TRBV29-1 and TRBJ2-1, with D perhaps matching TRBD2 (6 bases). Germline CDR1 is SQVTM and CDR2 is ANQGSEA. The CDR3 runs 18 residues. Trimming pared 4 bases from V and 9 bases from J, leaving 31 bases between.

The rearrangement links TRBV9 to TRBJ2-2, with TRBD1 matching 8 bases. Germline lookup yields CDR1 SGDLS and CDR2 YYNGEE. Trimming took 4 bases from V and 4 from J; bases not matched to a gene: 9. The length of the CDR3 is 16 residues. The CDR3 nucleotides are TGTGCCAGCAGCCCCCGACAGGGGAGCGCCACCGGGGAGCTGTTTTTT. This sequence encodes CASSPRQGSATGELFF.

This chain joins TRBV9 and TRBJ2-1; 9 bases match TRBD2. The CDR3 has 15 residues. Germline values: CDR1 SGDLS, CDR2 YYNGEE. The J segment lost 5 bases and the V segment lost 2 bases, leaving 5 bases of the junction unmatched. CDR3 sequence reads: CASSVGLAYNNEQFF. The CDR3 DNA reads as TGTGCCAGCAGCGTCGGACTAGCGTATAACAATGAGCAGTTCTTC.

The rearrangement uses TRBV11-2 and TRBJ2-7; 9 positions agree with TRBD1. CDR1 and CDR2 (germline): SGHAT, FQNNGV. The V segment lost 3 bases and the J segment 4 bases; nucleotides outside the gene matches: 4. The CDR3 extends over 14 amino acids. The CDR3 is CASSFGQGTYEQYF. The CDR3, as DNA: TGTGCCAGCAGCTTCGGACAGGGGACGTACGAGCAGTACTTC.

The chain recombines TRBV7-7 with TRBJ2-3, with TRBD2 matching 16 bases. Trimming cost V 3 bases and J 6 bases; bases outside gene matches: 0. From germline, CDR1 is SSHAT and CDR2 FNYEAQ (reference sequence). CDR3 size: 15 residues. As DNA, the CDR3 is TGTGCCAGCAGCTTGGGACTAGCGGGAGGGGATACGCAGTATTTT. Its translation is CASSLGLAGGDTQYF.

This chain joins TRBV28 and TRBJ1-4; D not certain. The CDR3 covers 14 residues. Deletions cut 2 bases from V and 8 bases from J, with 12 bases between. CDR1 and CDR2 (germline): MDHEN, SYDVKM. CDR3 nucleotides: TGTGCCAGCAGTTTAGGGCGCGATTGGGAAAAACTGTTTTTT. This translates into CASSLGRDWEKLFF. Variable domain in full (rest from reference TRBV28 and TRBJ1-4): DVKVTQSSRYLVKRTGEKVFLECVQDMDHENMFWYRQDPGLGLRLIYFSYDVKMKEKGDIPEGYSVSREKKERFSLILESASTNQTSMYLCASSLGRDWEKLFFGSGTQLSVL.

The J gene is TRBJ1-2, the V gene TRBV30; D gene ambiguous. The CDR3 runs to 15 residues. Germline assignment: CDR1 GTSNPN and CDR2 SVGIG (reference sequence). The V end lost 0 bases, the J end lost 7 bases, and 18 bases lay between the germline ends. CDR3 bases: TGTGCCTGGAGTGTATATATCGGGTACGGGAGTGGCTACACCTTC. Translation: CAWSVYIGYGSGYTF.

J is TRBJ2-1 and V is TRBV7-2; 9 bases are shared with TRBD2. Germline V gene lookup returns CDR1 SGHTA and CDR2 FQGNSA. With 6 bases clipped from V and 5 bases from J, the junction kept 8 bases outside the gene matches. The CDR3 runs 15 residues. In nucleotides, the CDR3 is TGTGCCAGCAGTCAGACTAGCGGCCTCAACAATGAGCAGTTCTTC. Its protein product is CASSQTSGLNNEQFF.

This clone was detected once. The rearrangement links TRBV10-2 to TRBJ1-1; TRBD1 might be the D (6 bases). V was clipped by 6 bases and J by 1 base, with 12 bases between them. The germline gives CDR1 WSHSY, CDR2 SAAADI. CDR3 length equals 14 residues. The CDR3, as DNA: TGCGCCAGCAGCCCCGGGACAAGGAACACTGAAGCTTTCTTT. Encoded protein: CASSPGTRNTEAFF.